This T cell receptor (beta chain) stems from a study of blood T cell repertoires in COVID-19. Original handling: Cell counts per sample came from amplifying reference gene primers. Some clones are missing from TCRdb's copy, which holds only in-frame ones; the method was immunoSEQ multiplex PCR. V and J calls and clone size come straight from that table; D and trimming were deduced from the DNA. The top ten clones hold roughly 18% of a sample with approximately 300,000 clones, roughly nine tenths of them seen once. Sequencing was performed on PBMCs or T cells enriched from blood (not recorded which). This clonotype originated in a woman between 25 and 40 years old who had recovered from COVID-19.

CDR3 nucleotides: TGCGCCAGCAGCCAAGGGACTAGCGGGAACGAGCAGTACTTC. Its translation is CASSQGTSGNEQYF. This chain connects TRBV4-3 to TRBJ2-7; 12 bases agree with TRBD2. J gave up 5 bases and V 1 base, and 0 bases lay outside the gene matches. The CDR3 contains 14 residues. The germline V gene encodes CDR1 LGHNA and CDR2 YSLEER.